These T cell receptor beta chains were read from a single sample in a study of blood T cell repertoires in COVID-19. Some clones are missing from TCRdb's copy, which holds only in-frame ones; the method was immunoSEQ multiplex PCR. The sample holds 150,000 to 160,000 clones; around 85% are singletons and the top ten take 0.63%. Sequencing used peripheral blood. All receptors derive from a man aged 55 to 70 with COVID-19, enrolled during active disease. CDR3s include the opening cysteine and the closing phenylalanine or tryptophan. Fields, in order: D gene, clone size, J gene, V gene, CDR3 DNA, CDR3 protein. D genes are given only for firm matches. Not all rows give a size; the values are once, few, many and, for expanded clones, a class.

-	once	TRBJ1-1	TRBV25-1	TGTGCCAGCAGGGCAGAGGTGGCATCAACTAAAGCTTTCTTT	CASRAEVASTKAFF
TRBD2	few	TRBJ2-7	TRBV28	TGTGCCAGCAGTTACACTAGCGGGAGGGGCGAGCAGTACTTC	CASSYTSGRGEQYF
-	-	TRBJ2-5	TRBV10-3	TGTGCCACCAGATCACAGGGAGGGGGGCAAGAGACCCAGTACTTC	CATRSQGGGQETQYF
TRBD1	-	TRBJ1-2	TRBV7-9	TGTGCCAGCAGCTTAGGAATCGGACAGGGGGCAATAGGCTACACCTTC	CASSLGIGQGAIGYTF
-	-	TRBJ1-1	TRBV3-1/TRBV3-2	TGTGCCAGCAGCGACTCGGGTCTTCACACTGAAGCTTTCTTT	CASSDSGLHTEAFF
TRBD2	-	TRBJ2-1	TRBV11-2	TGTGCCAGCAGCTTTAGCGGGAGGGCCAGTGAGCAGTTCTTC	CASSFSGRASEQFF
-	-	TRBJ1-3	TRBV18	TGTGCCAGCTCACCGCCACAGGGCTCCAGCTCTGGAAACACCATATATTTT	CASSPPQGSSSGNTIYF
-	-	TRBJ2-1	TRBV11-2	TGTGCCAGCAGCTTAGGTCGCGGCTCCTACAATGAGCAGTTCTTC	CASSLGRGSYNEQFF
-	-	TRBJ2-1	TRBV28	TGTGCCAGCAGTTTATTATCCCGGGTCAATGAGCAGTTCTTC	CASSLLSRVNEQFF
-	-	TRBJ2-2	TRBV19	TGCGCCAGTAGCCCAGGGACACGTCACACCGGGGAGCTGTTTTTT	CASSPGTRHTGELFF
-	-	TRBJ1-5	TRBV29-1	TGCAGCGTTGGGGAAGGGGTTCAGCCCCAGCATTTT	CSVGEGVQPQHF
-	-	TRBJ1-1	TRBV21-1	TGTGCCAGCAGCGGACGACAGGGTCTGAGCACTGAAGCTTTCTTT	CASSGRQGLSTEAFF
TRBD2	-	TRBJ2-7	TRBV5-4	TGTGCCAGCAGCCCCGGACTAGCGGGAGGAGAGGACGAGCAGTACTTC	CASSPGLAGGEDEQYF
-	-	TRBJ1-5	TRBV30	TGTGCCTGGAGTCTGTCCCTTGGACAGACTAGCAATCAGCCCCAGCATTTT	CAWSLSLGQTSNQPQHF
-	-	TRBJ2-2	TRBV7-9	TGTGCCAGCAGATCCGGGATAAACACCGGGGAGCTGTTTTTT	CASRSGINTGELFF
TRBD1	-	TRBJ1-2	TRBV18	TGTGCCAGCTCAACAGGACAGGGGGTCAACTATGGCTACACCTTC	CASSTGQGVNYGYTF
-	-	TRBJ2-1	TRBV29-1	TGCAGCGTTGGATTGACGGCCCCCGGGTATGAGCAGTTCTTC	CSVGLTAPGYEQFF
-	-	TRBJ1-5	TRBV6-2/TRBV6-3	TGTGCCAGCAGTTACGGCCGTTTCAATCAGCCCCAGCATTTT	CASSYGRFNQPQHF
-	-	TRBJ1-5	TRBV6-1	TGTGCCAGCAGTGACCGGGGGACGGATAATCAGCCCCAGCATTTT	CASSDRGTDNQPQHF
-	-	TRBJ2-1	TRBV6-2/TRBV6-3	TGTGCCAGCAGTTCGGAGTCCTACAATGAGCAGTTCTTC	CASSSESYNEQFF
TRBD2	-	TRBJ2-3	TRBV7-6	TGTGCCAGCAGTACCAGCGGGAGTCGCACAGATACGCAGTATTTT	CASSTSGSRTDTQYF
-	few	TRBJ1-2	TRBV7-2	TGTGCCAGCAGGGAGGGACGGATTCTACACTATGGCTACACCTTC	CASREGRILHYGYTF
-	-	TRBJ2-7	TRBV7-2	TGTGCCAGCAGCTCACCCACCGGGGAAGTTGAGCAGTACTTC	CASSSPTGEVEQYF
-	-	TRBJ1-2	TRBV6-2/TRBV6-3	TGTGCCAGCACCCCACAACCCGGGATTGGCGGCTACACCTTC	CASTPQPGIGGYTF
TRBD1	-	TRBJ1-3	TRBV18	TGTGCCAGCTCAAAGGACAGGGGAAACACCATATATTTT	CASSKDRGNTIYF
TRBD1	-	TRBJ2-1	TRBV30	TGTGCCTGTACAGGGGCACTATTGGCCAATGAGCAGTTCTTC	CACTGALLANEQFF
-	-	TRBJ2-3	TRBV7-6	TGTGCCAGCAGCGCTCCCCAAATAGCGGATAGAGATACGCAGTATTTT	CASSAPQIADRDTQYF
-	-	TRBJ2-7	TRBV6-5	TGTGCCAGCAGTTCACTCGGACAGTCCTACGAGCAGTACTTC	CASSSLGQSYEQYF
-	-	TRBJ2-7	TRBV6-2/TRBV6-3	TGTGCCAGCAGCAGAGACGGCTCCGGAGGGGAGCAGTACTTC	CASSRDGSGGEQYF
-	once	TRBJ1-3	TRBV28	TGTGCCAGCAGTTTACCCCTACAGGGTTCCTCTGGAAACACCATATATTTT	CASSLPLQGSSGNTIYF
-	-	TRBJ2-7	TRBV27	TGTGCCAGCAACCCAAGGGGGGGGGACTACGAGCAGTACTTC	CASNPRGGDYEQYF
TRBD2	-	TRBJ2-1	TRBV7-3	TGTGCCAGCATGATGGCGGGAGGGTCGCTCAATGAGCAGTTCTTC	CASMMAGGSLNEQFF
-	once	TRBJ2-6	TRBV20-1	TGCAGTGCTAGTTTGTCCAACTCTGGGGCCAACGTCCTGACTTTC	CSASLSNSGANVLTF
-	-	TRBJ1-2	TRBV9	TGTGCCAGCAGCGTAGGACAGAGCTATGGCTACACCTTC	CASSVGQSYGYTF
-	-	TRBJ2-5	TRBV18	TGTGCCAGCTCAGCCTCGATAGAAGAGACCCAGTACTTC	CASSASIEETQYF
-	-	TRBJ1-1	TRBV24-1	TGTGCCACCAGTGGCAGGGGGAACACTGAAGCTTTCTTT	CATSGRGNTEAFF
-	-	TRBJ1-1	TRBV4-3	TGCGCCAGCAGCCAAGAGTGGGGCGGGAACACTGAAGCTTTCTTT	CASSQEWGGNTEAFF
-	-	TRBJ2-7	TRBV5-4	TGTGCCAGCAGCTCCTATGGGGGCAGGGCTTCCTACGAGCAGTACTTC	CASSSYGGRASYEQYF
TRBD2	-	TRBJ2-1	TRBV5-6	TGTGCCAGCAGCGCACTAGCGGGAGGGCCTTTGGCCTACAATGAGCAGTTCTTC	CASSALAGGPLAYNEQFF
TRBD2	-	TRBJ2-6	TRBV7-9	TGTGCCAGCGCTACTAGCGGGAGGGCTCTCGTCCTGACTTTC	CASATSGRALVLTF
TRBD1	-	TRBJ1-6	TRBV27	TGTGCCAGCAGAGGTATGACAGGGGTCGGTTCACCCCTCCACTTT	CASRGMTGVGSPLHF
-	-	TRBJ2-5	TRBV5-1	TGCGCCAGCAGCCCGGACACGATGGGGCCCCGGCACTTC	CASSPDTMGPRHF
TRBD2	-	TRBJ2-5	TRBV3-1/TRBV3-2	TGTGCCAGCAGCCTGGGACTAGCGGGCGAGACCCAGTACTTC	CASSLGLAGETQYF
-	few	TRBJ1-5	TRBV28	TGTGCCAGCAGCGATGACTCCAGGGGAAGCAATCAGCCCCAGCATTTT	CASSDDSRGSNQPQHF
-	-	TRBJ1-2	TRBV28	TGTGCCAGCAGTCCCCCGACAATCTATGGCTACACCTTC	CASSPPTIYGYTF
-	-	TRBJ2-2	TRBV7-2	TGTGCCAGCAGCATAGGGGCCCTGAACACCGGGGAGCTGTTTTTT	CASSIGALNTGELFF
-	-	TRBJ1-2	TRBV15	TGTGCCACCAGCAGAGATCTGGGGGCGGAGAGCTACACCTTC	CATSRDLGAESYTF
-	-	TRBJ1-5	TRBV19	TGTGCCAGTAGTGAGAGGAATAGCAATCAGCCCCAGCATTTT	CASSERNSNQPQHF